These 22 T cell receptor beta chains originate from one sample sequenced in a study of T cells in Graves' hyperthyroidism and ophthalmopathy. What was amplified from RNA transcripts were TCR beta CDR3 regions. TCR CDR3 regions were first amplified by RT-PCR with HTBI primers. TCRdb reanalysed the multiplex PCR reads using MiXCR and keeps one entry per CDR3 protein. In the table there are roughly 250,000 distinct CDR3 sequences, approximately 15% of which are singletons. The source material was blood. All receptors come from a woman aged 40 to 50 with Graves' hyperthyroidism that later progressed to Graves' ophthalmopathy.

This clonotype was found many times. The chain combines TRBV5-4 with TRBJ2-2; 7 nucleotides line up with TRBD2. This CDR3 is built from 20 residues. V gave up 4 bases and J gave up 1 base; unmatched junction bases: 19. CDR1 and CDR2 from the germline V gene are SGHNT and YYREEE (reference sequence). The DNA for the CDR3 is TGTGCCAGCAGCCGATCGGGCGTGGGGCTAGCGGTTTGGAACACCGGGGAGCTGTTTTTT. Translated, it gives CASSRSGVGLAVWNTGELFF.

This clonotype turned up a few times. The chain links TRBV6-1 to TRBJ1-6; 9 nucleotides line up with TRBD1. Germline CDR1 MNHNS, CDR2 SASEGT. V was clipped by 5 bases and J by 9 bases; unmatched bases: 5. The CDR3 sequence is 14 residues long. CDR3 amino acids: CASSYGTGISPLHF. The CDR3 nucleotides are TGTGCCAGCAGTTATGGGACAGGGATTTCACCCCTCCACTTT.

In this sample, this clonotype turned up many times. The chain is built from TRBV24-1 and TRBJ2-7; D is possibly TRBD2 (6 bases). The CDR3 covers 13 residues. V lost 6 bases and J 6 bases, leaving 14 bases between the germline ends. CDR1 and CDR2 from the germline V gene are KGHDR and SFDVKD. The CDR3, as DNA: TGTGCCACCAGTCAATTTGGGGGGATCGAGCAGTACTTC. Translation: CATSQFGGIEQYF.

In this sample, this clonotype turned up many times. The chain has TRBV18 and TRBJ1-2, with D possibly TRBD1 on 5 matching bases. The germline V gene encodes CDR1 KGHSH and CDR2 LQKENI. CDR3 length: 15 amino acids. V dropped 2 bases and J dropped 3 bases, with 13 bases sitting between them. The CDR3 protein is CASSPSAGTDYGYTF. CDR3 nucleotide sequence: TGTGCCAGCTCACCATCCGCCGGGACGGACTATGGCTACACCTTC. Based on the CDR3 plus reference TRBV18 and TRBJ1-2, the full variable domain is NAGVMQNPRHLVRRRGQEARLRCSPMKGHSHVYWYRQLPEEGLKFMVYLQKENIIDESGMPKERFSAEFPKEGPSILRIQQVVRGDSAAYFCASSPSAGTDYGYTFGSGTRLTVV.

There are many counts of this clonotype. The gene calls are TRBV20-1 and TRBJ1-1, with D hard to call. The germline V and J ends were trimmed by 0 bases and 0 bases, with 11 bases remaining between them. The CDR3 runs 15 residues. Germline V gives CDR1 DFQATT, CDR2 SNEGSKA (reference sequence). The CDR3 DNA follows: TGCAGTGCTAGAGAAAAAAGGGTGATGAACACTGAAGCTTTCTTT. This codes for CSAREKRVMNTEAFF.

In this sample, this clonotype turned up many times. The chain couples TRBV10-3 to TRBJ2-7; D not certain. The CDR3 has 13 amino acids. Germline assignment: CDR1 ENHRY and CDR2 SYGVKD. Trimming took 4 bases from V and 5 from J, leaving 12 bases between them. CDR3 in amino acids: CAISALVPDEQYF. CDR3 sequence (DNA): TGTGCCATCAGTGCCCTAGTACCTGACGAGCAGTACTTC.

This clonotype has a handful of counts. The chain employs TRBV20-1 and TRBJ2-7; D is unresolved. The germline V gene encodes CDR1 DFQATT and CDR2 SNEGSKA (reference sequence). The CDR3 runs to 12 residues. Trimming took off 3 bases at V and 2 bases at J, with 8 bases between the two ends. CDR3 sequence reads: CSARADPYEQYF. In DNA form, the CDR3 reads TGCAGTGCTAGGGCGGACCCCTACGAGCAGTACTTC.

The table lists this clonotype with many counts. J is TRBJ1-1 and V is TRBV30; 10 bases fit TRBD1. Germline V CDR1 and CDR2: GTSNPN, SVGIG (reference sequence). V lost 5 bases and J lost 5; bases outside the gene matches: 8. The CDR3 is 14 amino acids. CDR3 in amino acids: CAWGTGALITEAFF. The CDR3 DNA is TGTGCCTGGGGGACAGGGGCTTTGATAACTGAAGCTTTCTTT.

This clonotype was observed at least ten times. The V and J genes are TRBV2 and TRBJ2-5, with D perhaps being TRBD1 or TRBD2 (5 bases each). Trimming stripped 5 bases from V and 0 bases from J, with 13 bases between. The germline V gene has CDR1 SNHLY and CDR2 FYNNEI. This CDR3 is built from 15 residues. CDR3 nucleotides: TGTGCCAGCAGTCGGGGCGGCCTGTACCAAGAGACCCAGTACTTC. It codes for CASSRGGLYQETQYF. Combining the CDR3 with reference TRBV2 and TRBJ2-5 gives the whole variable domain EPEVTQTPSHQVTQMGQEVILRCVPISNHLYFYWYRQILGQKVEFLVSFYNNEISEKSEIFDDQFSVERPDGSNFTLKIRSTKLEDSAMYFCASSRGGLYQETQYFGPGTRLLVL.

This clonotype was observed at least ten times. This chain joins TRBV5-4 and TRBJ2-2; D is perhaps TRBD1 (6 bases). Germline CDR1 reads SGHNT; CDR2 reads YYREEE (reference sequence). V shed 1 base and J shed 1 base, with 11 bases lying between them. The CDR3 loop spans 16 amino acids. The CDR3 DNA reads TGTGCCAGCAGCTTGAGCGTAGGGGGGAACACCGGGGAGCTGTTTTTT. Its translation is CASSLSVGGNTGELFF.

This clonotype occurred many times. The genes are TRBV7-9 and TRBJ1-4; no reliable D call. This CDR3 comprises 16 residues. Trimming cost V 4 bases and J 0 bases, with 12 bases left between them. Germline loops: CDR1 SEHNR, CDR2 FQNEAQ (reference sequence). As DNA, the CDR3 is TGTGCCAGCAGCTCTCGACACGGCACAACTAATGAAAAACTGTTTTTT. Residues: CASSSRHGTTNEKLFF.

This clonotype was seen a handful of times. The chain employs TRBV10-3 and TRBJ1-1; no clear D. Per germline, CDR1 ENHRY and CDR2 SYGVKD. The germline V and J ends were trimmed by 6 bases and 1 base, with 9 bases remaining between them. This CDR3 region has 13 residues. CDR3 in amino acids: CAISKTENTEAFF. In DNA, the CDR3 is TGTGCCATCAGCAAAACAGAGAACACTGAAGCTTTCTTT.

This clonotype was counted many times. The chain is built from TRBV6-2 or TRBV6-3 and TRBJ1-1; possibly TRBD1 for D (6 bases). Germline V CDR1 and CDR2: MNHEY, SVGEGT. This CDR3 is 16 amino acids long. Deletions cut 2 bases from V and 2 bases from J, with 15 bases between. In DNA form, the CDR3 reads TGTGCCAGCAGTTACCGCAGGGGAAGACCTAACACTGAAGCTTTCTTT. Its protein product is CASSYRRGRPNTEAFF.

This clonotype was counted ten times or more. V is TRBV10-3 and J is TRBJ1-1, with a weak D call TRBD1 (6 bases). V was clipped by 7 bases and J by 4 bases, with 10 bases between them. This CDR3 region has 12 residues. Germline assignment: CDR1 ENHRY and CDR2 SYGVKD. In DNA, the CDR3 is TGTGCCATCAAGGGGGTGCTCACTGAAGCTTTCTTT. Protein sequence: CAIKGVLTEAFF.

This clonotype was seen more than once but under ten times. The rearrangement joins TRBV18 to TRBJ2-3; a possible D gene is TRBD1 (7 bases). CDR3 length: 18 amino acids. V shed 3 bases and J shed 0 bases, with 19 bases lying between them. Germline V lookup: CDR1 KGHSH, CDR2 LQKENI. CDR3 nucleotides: TGTGCCAGCTCACCTCGACAGGGAGGAGGGCATAGCACAGATACGCAGTATTTT. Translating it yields CASSPRQGGGHSTDTQYF.

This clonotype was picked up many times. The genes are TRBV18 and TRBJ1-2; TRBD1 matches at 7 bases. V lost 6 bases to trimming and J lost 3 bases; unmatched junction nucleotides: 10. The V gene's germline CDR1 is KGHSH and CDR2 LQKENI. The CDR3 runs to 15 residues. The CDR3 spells CASSTNSQGDYGYTF. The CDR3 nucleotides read TGTGCCAGCTCGACCAACAGCCAGGGGGACTATGGCTACACCTTC. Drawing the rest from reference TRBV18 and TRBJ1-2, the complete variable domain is NAGVMQNPRHLVRRRGQEARLRCSPMKGHSHVYWYRQLPEEGLKFMVYLQKENIIDESGMPKERFSAEFPKEGPSILRIQQVVRGDSAAYFCASSTNSQGDYGYTFGSGTRLTVV.

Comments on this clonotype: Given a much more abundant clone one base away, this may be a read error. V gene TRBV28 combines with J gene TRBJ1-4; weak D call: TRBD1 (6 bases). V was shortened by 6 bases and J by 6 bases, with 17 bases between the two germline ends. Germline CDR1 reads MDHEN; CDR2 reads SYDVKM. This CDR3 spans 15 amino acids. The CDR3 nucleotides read TGTGCCAGCAGATCCCCCGGGACATGGCATGAAAAACTGTTTTTT. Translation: CASRSPGTWHEKLFF.

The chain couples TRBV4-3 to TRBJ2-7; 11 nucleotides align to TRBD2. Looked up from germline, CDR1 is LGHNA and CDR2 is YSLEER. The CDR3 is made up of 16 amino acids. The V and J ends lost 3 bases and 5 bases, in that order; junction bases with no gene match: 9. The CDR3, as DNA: TGCGCCAGCAGCCAGGGGACTAGCGGCCTTTTGGACGAGCAGTACTTC. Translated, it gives CASSQGTSGLLDEQYF.

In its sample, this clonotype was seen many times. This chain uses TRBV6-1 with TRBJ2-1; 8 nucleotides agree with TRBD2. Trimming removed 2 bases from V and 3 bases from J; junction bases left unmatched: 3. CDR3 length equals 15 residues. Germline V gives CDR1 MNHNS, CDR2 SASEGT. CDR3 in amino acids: CASSEREGHYNEQFF. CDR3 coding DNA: TGTGCCAGCAGTGAACGGGAGGGCCACTACAATGAGCAGTTCTTC.

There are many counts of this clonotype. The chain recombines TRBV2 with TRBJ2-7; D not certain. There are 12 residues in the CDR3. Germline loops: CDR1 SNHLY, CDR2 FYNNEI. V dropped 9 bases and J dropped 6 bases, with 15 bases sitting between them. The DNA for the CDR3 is TGTGCCAGATCTAGAAGCGAGGCCGAGCAGTACTTC. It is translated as CARSRSEAEQYF.

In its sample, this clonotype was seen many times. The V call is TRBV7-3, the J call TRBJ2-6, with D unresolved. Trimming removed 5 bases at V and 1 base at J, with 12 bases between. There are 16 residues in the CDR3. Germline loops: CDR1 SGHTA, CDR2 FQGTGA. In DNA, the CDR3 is TGTGCCAGCAGCACGCCGGCTGGTTCTGGGGCCAACGTCCTGACTTTC. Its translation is CASSTPAGSGANVLTF. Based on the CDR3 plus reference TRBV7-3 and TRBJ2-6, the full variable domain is GAGVSQTPSNKVTEKGKYVELRCDPISGHTALYWYRQSLGQGPEFLIYFQGTGAADDSGLPNDRFFAVRPEGSVSTLKIQRTERGDSAVYLCASSTPAGSGANVLTFGAGSRLTVL.

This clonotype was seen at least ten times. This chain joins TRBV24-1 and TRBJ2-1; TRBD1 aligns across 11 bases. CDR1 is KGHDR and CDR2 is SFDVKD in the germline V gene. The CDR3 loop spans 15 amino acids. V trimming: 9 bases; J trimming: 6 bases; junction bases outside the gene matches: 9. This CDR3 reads CATATGTGGFNEQFF. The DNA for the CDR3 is TGTGCCACCGCTACCGGGACAGGGGGGTTCAATGAGCAGTTCTTC.